This T cell receptor (beta chain) emerged from a study of blood T cell repertoires in COVID-19. Study in general: The samples span acute and convalescent COVID-19 from the United States, Italy and Spain. The analysed material was cDNA or gDNA that came from T cells, B-cell-depleted T cells, or PBMCs.

Authors' processing steps: For nucleated cells, counts were estimated from reference gene primer amplification. Libraries were prepared by immunoSEQ multiplex PCR; TCRdb keeps only in-frame clonotypes and omits some of them. D and trimming were read from the DNA, whereas the V and J calls and clone size are those reported in that table. The table shows approximately 140,000 clones, with about four fifths occurring only once. With V trimmed by 0 bases and J by 3 bases, 7 bases remained unmatched. CDR3 length equals 16 residues. Germline lookup yields CDR1 SGHKS and CDR2 YYEKEE (reference sequence). This clone has just a few counts. Seattle's cohort entered during active infection and was followed longitudinally.

The sequencing sample was made of peripheral blood. The gene calls are TRBV5-5 and TRBJ1-2; 8 bases line up with TRBD1. The receptor comes from a man younger than 45 with COVID-19, enrolled during active disease. CDR3: CASSLGGQGAHYGYTF. For the CDR3, the DNA is TGTGCCAGCAGCTTGGGTGGGCAGGGGGCACACTATGGCTACACCTTC.